Listed here are 23 T cell receptor beta chains from one sample, sequenced in a study of CD8 T cells in ankylosing spondylitis. TCRdb re-analysed the 5' RACE reads in MiXCR, keeping a single row per CDR3 protein. The sample comprises 200,000 to 300,000 distinct CDR3 sequences, about 10% of which are singletons, and 2.6% rests with the top ten. Sequenced sample: blood, either unsorted or a sorted T cell fraction (not recorded which). The receptors stem from a male donor with ankylosing spondylitis or in good health (not recorded which).

This clonotype was recorded many times. V gene TRBV12-3 or TRBV12-4 combines with J gene TRBJ2-1; D is ambiguous. V lost 5 bases and J lost 6, with 8 bases in between. The CDR3 runs 12 residues. In DNA, the CDR3 is TGTGCCAGCAGTCAAAATTCCAATGAGCAGTTCTTC. It encodes CASSQNSNEQFF.

This clonotype was detected many times. V usage is TRBV5-1 and J usage is TRBJ1-1; 10 positions match TRBD1. In germline, CDR1 is SGHRS, CDR2 YFSETQ. The CDR3 totals 15 residues. The J segment lost 1 base and the V segment lost 2 bases, leaving 2 bases of the junction unmatched. The CDR3 is CASSLGDRGNTEAFF. The CDR3 bases are TGCGCCAGCAGCTTAGGGGACAGGGGGAACACTGAAGCTTTCTTT.

This clonotype has more than one count but fewer than ten. The J gene is TRBJ2-2, the V gene TRBV5-1; 7 bases line up with TRBD1. Per the germline V gene, CDR1 is SGHRS and CDR2 is YFSETQ. V was pared by 0 bases and J by 8 bases, with 7 bases of the junction left unmatched. The CDR3 consists of 15 residues. CDR3 loop: CASSLVQGTRGELFF. The DNA of the CDR3 is TGCGCCAGCAGCTTGGTACAGGGGACGCGTGGGGAGCTGTTTTTT.

This clonotype has at least ten counts. The genes are TRBV21-1 and TRBJ1-4. TRBV21-1 constitutes a pseudogene. This CDR3 has 17 residues. CDR3 DNA sequence: TGTGCCAGCAGCAAAGAAGGCCAGGCAAGGACTAATGAAAAACTGTTTTTT. Translating it yields CASSKEGQARTNEKLFF.

This clonotype was seen many times. This sequence joins TRBV9 and TRBJ1-2; maybe TRBD1 (5 bases). CDR3 length: 14 amino acids. CDR1 and CDR2 (germline): SGDLS, YYNGEE. Trimming pared 0 bases from V and 4 bases from J, leaving 10 bases between. The CDR3: CASSVDDSSYGYTF. CDR3 in DNA: TGTGCCAGCAGCGTAGACGACAGTTCCTATGGCTACACCTTC.

The sample holds many counts of this clonotype. J is TRBJ1-6 and V is TRBV12-3 or TRBV12-4; 7 bases line up with TRBD1. The CDR3 contains 16 residues. Trimming at V came to 6 bases and at J to 8 bases, leaving 13 bases not matched to a gene. CDR3 bases: TGTGCCAGCAGCCCTTACCGACAGGGTAGGGATTCACCCCTCCACTTT. It yields the protein CASSPYRQGRDSPLHF.

This clonotype showed up many times. This chain links TRBV7-9 with TRBJ1-4; no firm D call. This CDR3 region has 14 residues. Germline loops: CDR1 SEHNR, CDR2 FQNEAQ (reference sequence). Trimming removed 1 base at V and 12 bases at J, with 15 bases between. Written as DNA, the CDR3 is TGTGCCAGCAGCTTAGGAGGGTCCGAAAGAGAACTGTTTTTT. Its translation is CASSLGGSERELFF.

This clonotype came up many times. The chain uses TRBV5-6 and TRBJ2-3, with 8 nucleotides matching TRBD2. Trimming removed 3 bases from V and 2 bases from J; junction bases left unmatched: 8. The CDR3 loop spans 16 amino acids. The germline CDR1 and CDR2 sequences are SGHDT and YYEEEE. The CDR3 loop is CASSSAVAGITDTQYF. As DNA, the CDR3 is TGTGCCAGCAGCTCCGCGGTAGCGGGAATCACAGATACGCAGTATTTT.

Ten or more counts support this clonotype. The rearrangement links TRBV7-8 to TRBJ2-3, with TRBD2 identical over 10 bases. V lost 4 bases to trimming and J lost 5 bases; unmatched junction nucleotides: 15. This CDR3 comprises 18 residues. The germline gives CDR1 SGHVS, CDR2 FQNEAQ. In nucleotides, the CDR3 is TGTGCCAGCAGCTCCGAACACGATAGCGGGAGGTCAGGAGATACGCAGTATTTT. Protein sequence: CASSSEHDSGRSGDTQYF.

This CDR3 is CASSPFYGDSNQPQHF. Written as DNA, the CDR3 is TGTGCCAGCAGTCCCTTCTACGGGGATAGCAATCAGCCCCAGCATTTT. The V and J genes are TRBV6-2 or TRBV6-3 and TRBJ1-5; D not resolved. This CDR3 is 16 amino acids long. Germline CDR1 reads MNHEY; CDR2 reads SVGEGT. The V and J ends lost 5 bases and 0 bases respectively, with 14 bases between them.

In this sample, this clonotype turned up many times. J is TRBJ2-7 and V is TRBV4-2, with D possibly TRBD2 on 6 matching bases. The V gene lost 0 bases and the J gene lost 6 bases, with 12 bases spanning the gap. The CDR3 covers 14 residues. CDR1 and CDR2 (germline): LGHNA, YNFKEQ. This CDR3 reads CASSQELLASEQYF. In nucleotides, the CDR3 is TGTGCCAGCAGCCAAGAGTTACTAGCCTCCGAGCAGTACTTC.

The sample holds one count of this clonotype. The genes are TRBV5-1 and TRBJ2-7, with unresolved D. Germline CDR1 reads SGHRS; CDR2 reads YFSETQ. The CDR3 has 13 amino acids. Trimming removed 2 bases from V and 5 bases from J, with 11 bases in between. In nucleotides, the CDR3 is TGCGCCAGCAGCTTTGATTCGTTGGACGAGCAGTACTTC. It is translated as CASSFDSLDEQYF.

The sample holds many counts of this clonotype. This chain links TRBV20-1 with TRBJ1-5; D gene unclear. V dropped 1 base and J dropped 4 bases, with 11 bases sitting between them. The length of the CDR3 is 14 residues. The germline V gene encodes CDR1 DFQATT and CDR2 SNEGSKA (reference sequence). The CDR3 reads CSARGAPSNQPQHF. DNA of the CDR3: TGCAGTGCTAGAGGAGCCCCATCAAATCAGCCCCAGCATTTT.

This clonotype occurred a few times. The V call is TRBV7-2, the J call TRBJ2-3; 11 positions agree with TRBD2. V trimming: 2 bases; J trimming: 1 base; junction bases outside the gene matches: 5. This CDR3 spans 17 amino acids. CDR1 SGHTA and CDR2 FQGNSA come from the germline V gene. In nucleotides, the CDR3 is TGTGCCAGCAGCTTAACTAGCGGGAGCCCCCGCACAGATACGCAGTATTTT. Translation: CASSLTSGSPRTDTQYF.

At least ten counts were recorded for this clonotype. The rearrangement links TRBV12-3 or TRBV12-4 to TRBJ1-1, with D perhaps TRBD1 (5 bases). The V gene lost 8 bases and the J gene lost 2 bases, with 18 bases spanning the gap. The CDR3 has 15 amino acids. Written as DNA, the CDR3 is TGTGCCAGCGGAGGGGAACAGGTCCCCAACACTGAAGCTTTCTTT. Translation: CASGGEQVPNTEAFF.

This clonotype was seen only a few times. The rearrangement links TRBV7-2 to TRBJ2-6; possible D gene TRBD1, 6 bases. The ends were cut back, 1 base at V and 0 bases at J, with 10 bases in the middle. Germline assignment: CDR1 SGHTA and CDR2 FQGNSA. The CDR3 runs 17 residues. CDR3 DNA: TGTGCCAGCAGCTTAGGGGGGCTGAGCTCTGGGGCCAACGTCCTGACTTTC. It specifies CASSLGGLSSGANVLTF.

The J gene is TRBJ2-6, the V gene TRBV6-1, with D possibly called TRBD1 or TRBD2 (5 bases each). The CDR3 length is 17 residues. Trimming stripped 7 bases from V and 0 bases from J, with 16 bases between. The germline CDR1 and CDR2 sequences are MNHNS and SASEGT. CDR3 DNA sequence: TGTGCCAGCATCGCCGACTGGGGGAACTCTGGGGCCAACGTCCTGACTTTC. Translated: CASIADWGNSGANVLTF.

This clonotype was seen many times. The CDR3 bases are TGTGCCAGCAGTGATGGGGCAGGGGGCTGGACTGAAGCTTTCTTT. It translates to CASSDGAGGWTEAFF. The J gene is TRBJ1-1, the V gene TRBV6-1; 8 bases line up with TRBD1. The V gene end was trimmed by 3 bases and the J gene end by 5 bases; junction bases not matched to a gene: 8. This CDR3 is 15 amino acids long. Germline V gene data show CDR1 as MNHNS and CDR2 as SASEGT.

This clonotype appeared many times. The genes are TRBV6-1 and TRBJ2-3; TRBD2 matches 8 bases. The CDR3 contains 14 residues. Germline V gives CDR1 MNHNS, CDR2 SASEGT. Unmatched junction bases numbered 4, after V lost 7 bases and J lost 1 base. The CDR3 coding sequence is TGTGCCAGCAAACTTAGCGGGGGCACAGATACGCAGTATTTT. Protein: CASKLSGGTDTQYF.

Ten or more counts support this clonotype. The rearrangement uses TRBV5-6 and TRBJ2-1, with D unresolved. V was clipped by 3 bases and J by 4 bases, with 8 bases between them. The CDR3 contains 13 residues. CDR1 is SGHDT and CDR2 is YYEEEE in the germline V gene. The CDR3 sequence: CASSWVGYNEQFF. The CDR3, as DNA: TGTGCCAGCAGCTGGGTCGGTTACAATGAGCAGTTCTTC.

This clonotype was observed at least ten times. The rearrangement joins TRBV5-1 to TRBJ2-2; D call uncertain. The germline V gene encodes CDR1 SGHRS and CDR2 YFSETQ. This CDR3 region has 16 residues. Between the trimmed V and J ends, which lost 4 bases and 0 bases, there was a span of 13 bases. The CDR3 reads CASSHSVSTNTGELFF. In nucleotides, the CDR3 is TGCGCCAGCAGCCATTCGGTTAGCACGAACACCGGGGAGCTGTTTTTT.

The chain employs TRBV6-5 and TRBJ2-1; no clear D gene. Trimming removed 0 bases at V and 9 bases at J, with 9 bases between. This CDR3 spans 13 amino acids. Germline lookup yields CDR1 MNHEY and CDR2 SVGAGI. The CDR3 bases are TGTGCCAGCAGTTACTCTAGGGTCGGTGAGCAGTTCTTC. The encoded protein is CASSYSRVGEQFF.

Comments on this clonotype: A much larger clone differs from this one at a single base, so this may be a read error. This sequence joins TRBV5-6 and TRBJ2-1; D is possibly TRBD1 (5 bases). There are 14 residues in the CDR3. Germline lookup yields CDR1 SGHDT and CDR2 YYEEEE. The CDR3 nucleotides read TGTGCCAGCAGCCCGTCCGGCAGGGTCAATGAGCAGATCTTC. Protein product: CASSPSGRVNEQIF. Based on the CDR3 plus reference TRBV5-6 and TRBJ2-1, the full variable domain is DAGVTQSPTHLIKTRGQQVTLRCSPKSGHDTVSWYQQALGQGPQFIFQYYEEEERQRGNFPDRFSGHQFPNYSSELNVNALLLGDSALYLCASSPSGRVNEQIFGPGTRLTVL.